The sequence of this T cell receptor (beta chain) was determined in a study of T cell repertoires in cytomegalovirus infection. Trimming removed 5 bases at V and 2 bases at J, with 14 bases between. This CDR3 contains 15 residues. TCRdb re-called the reads with MiXCR, one entry per CDR3 protein. The repertoire consists of tens of thousands of distinct CDR3 sequences, with 25% to 40% occurring once and the leading ten covering roughly two thirds. Points on this clonotype: Its antigen is not identified.

The rearrangement joins TRBV12-3 or TRBV12-4 to TRBJ2-3; TRBD2 is a possible D gene (6 bases). Sample: PBMCs, sequenced either directly or after in vitro stimulation (not recorded which). This sequence originates from a human donor in good health (CMV status not recorded). Some clones in this sample may be carry-over from other donors' samples. The CDR3 nucleotides read TGTGCCAGCAGTCCCGGGGGAGGAACCACAGATACGCAGTATTTT. Its translation: CASSPGGGTTDTQYF.